This T cell receptor (beta chain) derives from a study of T cell responses to AZD1222 COVID-19 vaccine. Background on the study: It was second doses at about 4 or about 12 weeks that were pooled.

Sequencing used immunoSEQ multiplex PCR; TCRdb keeps in-frame clones, though not all of them. The sample yields approximately 92,000 clones, 87% seen once. Study outcomes and limitations: Females made up more of the donors, who were largely white British, and clonal diversity may have come out too low. Regions left unmutated in variants are reportedly the target of nearly half of spike-specific TCRs.

The V end lost 2 bases, the J end lost 2 bases, and 11 bases lay between the germline ends. The CDR3 consists of 15 residues. Germline loops: CDR1 SGHNT, CDR2 YYREEE (reference sequence). As for this clone: Its antigen is still unknown.

The receptor was derived from an adult in good health. V and J are TRBV5-4 and TRBJ1-3; D possibly corresponds to TRBD1 (6 bases). Specimen: peripheral blood, collected on day 0 of AZD1222 vaccination. CDR3 in DNA: TGTGCCAGCAGCTTACCGGACAGAGCTGGAAACACCATATATTTT. Translation gives CASSLPDRAGNTIYF. The full variable domain, completed using reference TRBV5-4 and TRBJ1-3, is ETGVTQSPTHLIKTRGQQVTLRCSSQSGHNTVSWYQQALGQGPQFIFQYYREEENGRGNFPPRFSGLQFPNYSSELNVNALELDDSALYLCASSLPDRAGNTIYFGEGSWLTVV.